Below, 6 T cell receptor beta chains from the same sample are listed, as sequenced in a study of Tregs in tolerant kidney transplant recipients. Recipients received nonmyeloablative bone marrow transplants from related graft donors, with transient mixed chimerism. Sequencing was performed with immunoSEQ multiplex PCR; in TCRdb, only in-frame clones are kept and a portion is missing. Here the sample spans about 52,000 clones, roughly nine tenths being singletons. The input for sequencing was CD8+ T cells from blood (PBMCs), taken 24 months after the transplant. The receptors come from a human patient who received a combined kidney and bone marrow transplant. Some T cells may be provided by the graft donor.

As DNA, the CDR3 is TGTGCCAGCAGCTCCCCACATTCCTACGAGCAGTACTTC. The encoded protein is CASSSPHSYEQYF. V and J are TRBV9 and TRBJ2-7; no reliable D call. V was clipped by 4 bases and J by 1 base, with 9 bases between them. CDR3 length: 13 amino acids. Germline CDR1 and CDR2: SGDLS and YYNGEE.

The rearrangement uses TRBV11-1 and TRBJ2-7; TRBD2 is a possible D gene (6 bases). CDR3 length equals 15 residues. Per germline, CDR1 SGHAT and CDR2 FQDESV (reference sequence). Trimming left V 3 bases short and J 3 bases short, with 15 bases between. The CDR3 nucleotides read TGTGCCAGCAGCTTGGCGCCGGGACTCGTCTACGAGCAGTACTTC. This codes for CASSLAPGLVYEQYF.

This chain joins TRBV7-6 and TRBJ1-1; D ambiguous. V lost 4 bases and J 6 bases, leaving 12 bases between the germline ends. CDR1 is SGHVS, CDR2 FNYEAQ, per germline. The CDR3 has 13 amino acids. CDR3 in DNA: TGTGCCAGCAGCTCGCCACGGAGGTCTGAAGCTTTCTTT. Protein sequence: CASSSPRRSEAFF.

This sequence joins TRBV13 and TRBJ2-7; 7 bases map to TRBD2. After removal of 1 base from V and 4 bases from J, the junction contained 1 base not matched to a gene. The CDR3 totals 13 residues. Germline V gives CDR1 PRHDT, CDR2 FYEKMQ (reference sequence). This CDR3 reads CASSLASGYEQYF. For the CDR3, the DNA is TGTGCCAGCAGCTTAGCTAGCGGTTACGAGCAGTACTTC.

The rearrangement joins TRBV5-4 to TRBJ2-7; 7 bases agree with TRBD2. V trimming: 3 bases; J trimming: 2 bases; junction bases outside the gene matches: 8. In germline, CDR1 is SGHNT, CDR2 YYREEE (reference sequence). This CDR3 region has 15 residues. CDR3 amino acids: CASSSGLDGPYEQYF. CDR3 coding DNA: TGTGCCAGCAGCTCCGGACTAGACGGCCCCTACGAGCAGTACTTC.

This rearrangement joins TRBV27 to TRBJ1-1; 8 nucleotides align to TRBD1. V gave up 3 bases and J gave up 7 bases; unmatched junction bases: 4. Germline V gene lookup returns CDR1 MNHEY and CDR2 SMNVEV (reference sequence). The CDR3 has 13 residues. For the CDR3, the DNA is TGTGCCAGCAGTTTTAACAGGGGGAATGAAGCTTTCTTT. Its translation is CASSFNRGNEAFF.